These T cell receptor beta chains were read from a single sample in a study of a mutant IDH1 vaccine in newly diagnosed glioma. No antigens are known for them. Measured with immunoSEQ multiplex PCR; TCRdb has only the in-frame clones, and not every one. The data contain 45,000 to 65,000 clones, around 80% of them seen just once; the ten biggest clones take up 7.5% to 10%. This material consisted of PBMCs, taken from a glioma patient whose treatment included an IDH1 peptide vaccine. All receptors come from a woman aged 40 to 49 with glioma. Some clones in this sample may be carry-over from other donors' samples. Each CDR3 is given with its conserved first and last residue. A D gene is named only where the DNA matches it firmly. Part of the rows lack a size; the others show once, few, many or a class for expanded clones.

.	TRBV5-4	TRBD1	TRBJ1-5	CASSRTPGTGLAQPQHF	TGTGCCAGCAGTCGAACTCCCGGGACAGGGCTCGCGCAGCCCCAGCATTTT
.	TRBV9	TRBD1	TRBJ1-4	CASSVSGTGGEKLFF	TGTGCCAGCAGCGTTTCCGGGACAGGGGGCGAAAAACTGTTTTTT
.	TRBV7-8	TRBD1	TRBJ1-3	CASSPTGFPGHSGNTIYF	TGTGCCAGCAGCCCGACAGGGTTCCCCGGACACTCTGGAAACACCATATATTTT
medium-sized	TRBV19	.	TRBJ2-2	CASRRSSDTGELFF	TGTGCCAGTAGAAGGAGTAGCGACACCGGGGAGCTGTTTTTT
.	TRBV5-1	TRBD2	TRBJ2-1	CASSARLAGAAYNEQFF	TGCGCCAGCAGCGCGAGACTAGCGGGGGCCGCATACAATGAGCAGTTCTTC
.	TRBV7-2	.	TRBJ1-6	CASSLQGYSSNSPLHF	TGTGCCAGCAGCTTACAGGGATACAGTTCAAATTCACCCCTCCACTTT
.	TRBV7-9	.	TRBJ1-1	CASSLGQNTEAFF	TGTGCCAGCAGCTTAGGACAGAACACTGAAGCTTTCTTT
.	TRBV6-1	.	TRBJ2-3	CASSDPAASTDTQYF	TGTGCCAGCAGTGACCCCGCGGCTAGCACAGATACGCAGTATTTT
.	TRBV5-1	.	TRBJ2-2	CASSPTTGNTGELFF	TGCGCCAGCAGCCCAACGACAGGGAACACCGGGGAGCTGTTTTTT
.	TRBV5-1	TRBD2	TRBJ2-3	CASSSGLAGATDTQYF	TGCGCCAGCAGCTCGGGACTAGCGGGGGCCACAGATACGCAGTATTTT
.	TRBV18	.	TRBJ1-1	CASSPSRQAAMNTEAFF	TGTGCCAGCTCACCCTCTAGGCAGGCGGCGATGAACACTGAAGCTTTCTTT
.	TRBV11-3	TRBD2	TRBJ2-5	CASSLGGSGGGETQYF	TGTGCCAGCAGCTTAGGCGGGTCGGGAGGAGGAGAGACCCAGTACTTC
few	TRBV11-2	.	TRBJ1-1	CASSLVRGANTEAFF	TGTGCCAGCAGCTTAGTGCGGGGGGCGAACACTGAAGCTTTCTTT
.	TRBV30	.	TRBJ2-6	CAWSVGLNSGANVLTF	TGTGCCTGGAGTGTAGGGCTGAACTCTGGGGCCAACGTCCTGACTTTC
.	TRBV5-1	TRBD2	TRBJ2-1	CASSGLAGASSYNEQFF	TGCGCCAGCAGCGGGCTAGCGGGGGCCTCCTCCTACAATGAGCAGTTCTTC
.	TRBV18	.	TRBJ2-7	CASSPGDRKVYEQYF	TGTGCCAGCTCACCAGGTGACCGGAAGGTCTACGAGCAGTACTTC
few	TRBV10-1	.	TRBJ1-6	CASPRCEGEPPLHF	TGCGCCAGCCCCCGATGTGAAGGGGAACCACCCCTCCACTTT
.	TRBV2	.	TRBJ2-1	CASSVLGPEQFF	TGTGCCAGCAGTGTTCTGGGTCCTGAGCAGTTCTTC
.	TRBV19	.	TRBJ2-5	CASSIGSQETQYF	TGTGCCAGTAGTATCGGGTCCCAAGAGACCCAGTACTTC
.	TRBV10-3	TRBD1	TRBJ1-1	CAITTGTGPPEAFF	TGTGCCATCACCACCGGGACAGGGCCTCCTGAAGCTTTCTTT
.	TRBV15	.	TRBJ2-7	CATSRLGGALTYEQYF	TGTGCCACCAGCAGGTTAGGGGGGGCCCTAACTTACGAGCAGTACTTC
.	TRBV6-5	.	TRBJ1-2	CASSYHPNYGYTF	TGTGCCAGCAGTTACCACCCTAACTATGGCTACACCTTC
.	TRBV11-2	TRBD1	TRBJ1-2	CASSHNRGGYGYTF	TGTGCCAGCAGTCATAACAGGGGAGGCTATGGCTACACCTTC
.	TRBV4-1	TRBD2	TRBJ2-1	CASSQVIGGSGQLFF	TGCGCCAGCAGCCAAGTTATCGGGGGGAGCGGTCAGCTGTTCTTC
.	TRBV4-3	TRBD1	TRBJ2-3	CASSLGQGSTDTQYF	TGCGCCAGCAGCCTGGGACAGGGGAGCACAGATACGCAGTATTTT
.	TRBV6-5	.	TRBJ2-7	CASIGLPSSYEQYF	TGTGCCAGCATCGGACTCCCCTCCTCCTACGAGCAGTACTTC
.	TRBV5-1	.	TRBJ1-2	CASSLVPGADYGYTF	TGCGCCAGCAGCTTGGTTCCGGGGGCGGACTATGGCTACACCTTC
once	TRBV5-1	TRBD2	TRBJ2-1	CASSLVWGGNEQFF	TGCGCCAGCAGCTTGGTTTGGGGGGGCAATGAGCAGTTCTTC
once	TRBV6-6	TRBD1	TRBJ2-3	CASSYPGQGTDTQYF	TGTGCCAGCAGTTACCCGGGACAGGGTACAGATACGCAGTATTTT